Below, 9 T cell receptor beta chains from the same sample are listed, as sequenced in a study of siplizumab effects on memory and regulatory T cells. Libraries were prepared by immunoSEQ multiplex PCR; TCRdb keeps only in-frame clonotypes and omits some of them. The sample lists about 52,000 clones; nearly 98% were seen once. Sequenced sample: naive CD4+ T cells sorted from blood. The receptor set was obtained from a human donor in good health.

This chain's CDR3 is CASSLRPTGGSPGELFF. The CDR3 DNA reads as TGCGCCAGCAGCCTGCGACCGACAGGGGGAAGTCCCGGGGAGCTGTTTTTT. The rearrangement uses TRBV5-1 and TRBJ2-2; TRBD1 agrees at 9 bases. The CDR3 contains 17 residues. The germline V gene encodes CDR1 SGHRS and CDR2 YFSETQ. Trimming cost V 4 bases and J 6 bases; bases outside gene matches: 13.

J is TRBJ1-3 and V is TRBV2, with D possibly being TRBD1 (5 bases). CDR3 size: 14 residues. The V gene's germline CDR1 is SNHLY and CDR2 FYNNEI. Deletions cut 9 bases from V and 4 bases from J, with 16 bases between. In DNA form, the CDR3 reads TGTGCCAGTTCGGCCGGGACGGCAGGAAACACCATATATTTT. This codes for CASSAGTAGNTIYF.

The V gene is TRBV5-5, the J gene TRBJ1-2; TRBD1 aligns across 9 bases. With V trimmed by 0 bases and J by 1 base, 1 base remained unmatched. The CDR3 consists of 15 residues. The germline CDR1 and CDR2 sequences are SGHKS and YYEKEE (reference sequence). The DNA of the CDR3 is TGTGCCAGCAGCTTGGCGGGACAGGGTAACTATGGCTACACCTTC. This gives the protein CASSLAGQGNYGYTF.

The chain recombines TRBV7-9 with TRBJ1-2; 8 nucleotides match TRBD1. The CDR3 spans 14 residues. The germline V gene encodes CDR1 SEHNR and CDR2 FQNEAQ (reference sequence). J gave up 6 bases and V 3 bases, and 6 bases lay outside the gene matches. The CDR3 reads CASSFPDRVNGYTF. The CDR3 bases are TGTGCCAGCAGCTTCCCGGACAGGGTAAATGGCTACACCTTC.

The chain combines TRBV5-1 with TRBJ2-2; D uncertain. The germline CDR1 and CDR2 sequences are SGHRS and YFSETQ. The V gene lost 4 bases and the J gene lost 0 bases, with 7 bases spanning the gap. The CDR3 is 14 amino acids. DNA for the CDR3: TGCGCCAGCAGCCTCCGGTCGAACACCGGGGAGCTGTTTTTT. This gives the protein CASSLRSNTGELFF.

The chain recombines TRBV6-6 with TRBJ2-2; TRBD2 aligns across 8 bases. Trimming removed 1 base from V and 7 bases from J; junction bases left unmatched: 5. This CDR3 is 15 amino acids long. CDR1 MNHNY and CDR2 SVGAGI come from the germline V gene (reference sequence). CDR3 DNA: TGTGCCAGCAGTTACTGGCCCGGGGGGGTCGGGGAGCTGTTTTTT. It is translated as CASSYWPGGVGELFF.

V usage is TRBV28 and J usage is TRBJ2-1, with 7 bases lining up with TRBD2. The V gene end was trimmed by 5 bases and the J gene end by 6 bases; junction bases not matched to a gene: 4. The CDR3 is 13 residues long. CDR1 and CDR2 from the germline V gene are MDHEN and SYDVKM. CDR3 sequence reads: CASSVTSSNEQFF. The CDR3, as DNA: TGTGCCAGCAGTGTGACTAGCAGCAATGAGCAGTTCTTC.

This chain joins TRBV9 and TRBJ2-7; 10 bases map to TRBD2. This CDR3 spans 16 amino acids. The V segment lost 0 bases and the J segment 6 bases; nucleotides outside the gene matches: 9. The germline V gene encodes CDR1 SGDLS and CDR2 YYNGEE. The CDR3 here is CASSVAHLAGDSEQYF. CDR3 DNA sequence: TGTGCCAGCAGCGTAGCTCACCTAGCGGGAGATTCCGAGCAGTACTTC. Using reference TRBV9 and TRBJ2-7 for the parts outside the CDR3, the full variable domain is DSGVTQTPKHLITATGQRVTLRCSPRSGDLSVYWYQQSLDQGLQFLIQYYNGEERAKGNILERFSAQQFPDLHSELNLSSLELGDSALYFCASSVAHLAGDSEQYFGPGTRLTVT.

The chain carries TRBV15 and TRBJ2-7, with D tentatively TRBD2 (6 bases). V lost 3 bases to trimming and J lost 1 base, with 13 bases between them. The CDR3 loop spans 15 amino acids. Germline V gene data show CDR1 as LNHNV and CDR2 as YYDKDF (reference sequence). In DNA form, the CDR3 reads TGTGCCACCAGCAGGGTGGGGAGGTCATCCTACGAGCAGTACTTC. Its protein product is CATSRVGRSSYEQYF.